The text below deals with one T cell receptor (beta chain). The data were obtained in a study of blood T cell repertoires in COVID-19. At the level of the study: COVID-19 samples from acute and convalescent phases originated in the United States, Italy and Spain.

Recruits, aged 18 to 89 years, lived in approximately 26 US areas. CDR3 length: 16 amino acids. Germline V gives CDR1 KGHSH, CDR2 LQKENI. The V segment lost 3 bases and the J segment 2 bases; nucleotides outside the gene matches: 7. In the source study's methods: Reference gene primer amplification gave nucleated cell count estimates. The assay was immunoSEQ multiplex PCR, and TCRdb's table has in-frame clones only and misses some. The DNA was the basis for D and trimming; V, J and clone size are from that table. Here the sample spans around 180,000 clones, more than 80% being singletons. The V gene is TRBV18, the J gene TRBJ1-2; 9 nucleotides align to TRBD1. The sample was PBMCs or T cells enriched from blood (not recorded which). This TCR was sampled from a man aged 50-59 years who had recovered from COVID-19. The CDR3 DNA follows: TGTGCCAGCTCACCCCCGGGACAGGGAGCGAACTATGGCTACACCTTC. Translated, it gives CASSPPGQGANYGYTF.